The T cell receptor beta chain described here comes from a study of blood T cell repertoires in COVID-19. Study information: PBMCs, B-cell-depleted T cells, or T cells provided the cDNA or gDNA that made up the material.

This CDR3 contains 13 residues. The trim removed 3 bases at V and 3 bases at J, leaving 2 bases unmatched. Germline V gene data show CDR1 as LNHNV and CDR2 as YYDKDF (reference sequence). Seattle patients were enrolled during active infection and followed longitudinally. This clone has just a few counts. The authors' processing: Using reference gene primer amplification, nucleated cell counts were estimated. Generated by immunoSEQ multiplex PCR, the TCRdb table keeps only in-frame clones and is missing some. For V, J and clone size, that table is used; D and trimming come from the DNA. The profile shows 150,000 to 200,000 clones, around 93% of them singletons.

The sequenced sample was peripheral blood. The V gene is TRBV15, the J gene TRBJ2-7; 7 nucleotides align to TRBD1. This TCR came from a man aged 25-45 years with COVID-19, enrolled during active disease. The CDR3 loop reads CATSRPGGYEQYF. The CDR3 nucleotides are TGTGCCACCAGCAGGCCAGGGGGCTACGAGCAGTACTTC.